This T cell receptor (beta chain) derives from a study of shared clonotypes between healthy human individuals. Regarding the study as a whole: There were few donors, and this limited the genetic and exposure-history diversity represented.

Deep level was the assay's run setting. Per the study methods: Filtering differed, since immunoSEQ gave only junction sequences and no quality scores. Data came from immunoSEQ multiplex PCR; TCRdb stores just in-frame clones and leaves some out. That table supplies the V and J calls and clone size; D and trimming were determined from the DNA. This repertoire shows 1,500,000 or so clones, about 98.5% found once; its top ten account for around 0.33%. Worth noting for this clone: The antigen remains undetermined.

The V end was cut by 7 bases, the J end by 0 bases, with 3 bases between. This CDR3 region has 12 residues. The germline gives CDR1 MDHEN, CDR2 SYDVKM. This sequence originates from a man aged 25 to 45 in good health. The specimen was naive CD4+ T cells sorted from blood. Subset reported: CD45RA+ positively selected. The V call is TRBV28, the J call TRBJ2-2, with D unclear. CDR3 nucleotide sequence: TGTGCCAGCAATACGAACACCGGGGAGCTGTTTTTT. Its translation: CASNTNTGELFF.